Below are 24 T cell receptor beta chains sequenced from a single sample in a study of human versus mouse CDR3 diversity and MHC coevolution. Measured with immunoSEQ multiplex PCR; TCRdb has only the in-frame clones, and not every one. The profile shows tens of thousands of clones, 90% to 95% of them singletons. Sequenced input: naive CD4+ T cells from blood. Specified subset: CD45RO-negative CD62L-positive naive CD4 T cells. The receptors were sampled from a person between 25 and 69 years old in good health.

This clone has just a few counts. J is TRBJ1-5 and V is TRBV19; TRBD1 matches at 9 bases. V shed 7 bases and J 4 bases; nucleotides not matched to a gene: 8. Germline loops: CDR1 LNHDA, CDR2 SQIVND (reference sequence). There are 15 residues in the CDR3. In DNA form, the CDR3 reads TGTGCCAGTAACCCACCGGACAGGGGAAATCAGCCCCAGCATTTT. Translated: CASNPPDRGNQPQHF.

The gene calls are TRBV5-1 and TRBJ1-4; no clear D gene. The CDR3 has 13 residues. Per germline, CDR1 SGHRS and CDR2 YFSETQ. The V end was cut by 4 bases, the J end by 4 bases, with 8 bases between. The CDR3 here is CASSPTDNEKLFF. CDR3 nucleotide sequence: TGCGCCAGCAGCCCCACAGATAATGAAAAACTGTTTTTT.

The chain couples TRBV4-2 to TRBJ2-1, with D possibly being TRBD2 (6 bases). Germline V CDR1 and CDR2: LGHNA, YNFKEQ. The CDR3 is 15 residues long. Trimming pared 0 bases from V and 12 bases from J, leaving 18 bases between. The CDR3 region is CASSQESLGGMVQFF. The CDR3 nucleotides are TGTGCCAGCAGCCAAGAATCCCTGGGCGGGATGGTGCAGTTCTTC.

V is TRBV11-2 and J is TRBJ1-2; a weak D match, TRBD1 (6 bases). Trimming pared 3 bases from V and 5 bases from J, leaving 13 bases between. This CDR3 has 14 residues. Germline CDR1 SGHAT, CDR2 FQNNGV. CDR3 DNA sequence: TGTGCCAGCAGCTTTCGGACAGCCACTTATGGCTACACCTTC. Protein product: CASSFRTATYGYTF.

The rearrangement links TRBV5-1 to TRBJ2-5, with 7 bases fitting TRBD1. This CDR3 has 14 amino acids. V was pared by 3 bases and J by 0 bases, with 2 bases of the junction left unmatched. Germline assignment: CDR1 SGHRS and CDR2 YFSETQ. For the CDR3, the DNA is TGCGCCAGCAGCTCAGGGACAGACCAAGAGACCCAGTACTTC. Translated, it gives CASSSGTDQETQYF.

V gene TRBV28 combines with J gene TRBJ1-5; 7 bases match TRBD1. Germline CDR1 reads MDHEN; CDR2 reads SYDVKM. J was trimmed by 3 bases and V by 6 bases; bases with no gene match: 8. This CDR3 is 15 amino acids long. In DNA form, the CDR3 reads TGTGCCAGCAGCGCGCTGACAGGGAACAATCAGCCCCAGCATTTT. This encodes CASSALTGNNQPQHF.

This clone has only a few counts. Additional DNA sequences in this sample encode the identical CDR3. The chain uses TRBV2 and TRBJ1-1; 7 bases fit TRBD1. In germline, CDR1 is SNHLY, CDR2 FYNNEI. The CDR3 loop spans 13 amino acids. V was clipped by 4 bases and J by 4 bases; unmatched bases: 3. The CDR3 coding sequence is TGTGCCAGCAGTGGACAGGGTGGCACTGAAGCTTTCTTT. Its translation is CASSGQGGTEAFF.

The V call is TRBV7-2, the J call TRBJ1-4; TRBD1 aligns across 9 bases. CDR3 length: 14 residues. Trimming removed 6 bases from V and 7 bases from J; junction bases left unmatched: 6. The germline CDR1 and CDR2 sequences are SGHTA and FQGNSA. This CDR3 reads CASRDRGGVEKLFF. CDR3 nucleotide sequence: TGTGCCAGCAGAGACAGGGGGGGAGTTGAAAAACTGTTTTTT.

The chain has TRBV14 and TRBJ2-1, with D possibly TRBD2 on 5 matching bases. CDR1 is SGHDN and CDR2 is FVKESK in the germline V gene. The CDR3 has 15 residues. V shed 0 bases and J shed 5 bases, with 11 bases lying between them. The CDR3 coding sequence is TGTGCCAGCAGCCAAGATGGTCTAGCTAACAATGAGCAGTTCTTC. The encoded protein is CASSQDGLANNEQFF.

The table lists this clone with a few counts. The CDR3 DNA reads TGTGCCATCAGTGAGGGGGCTTATAGCAATCAGCCCCAGCATTTT. Its translation: CAISEGAYSNQPQHF. The gene calls are TRBV10-3 and TRBJ1-5, with D maybe TRBD1 (5 bases). The CDR3 runs 15 residues. Germline assignment: CDR1 ENHRY and CDR2 SYGVKD. The V end was cut by 2 bases, the J end by 0 bases, with 8 bases between.

The chain joins TRBV15 to TRBJ2-7; a weak D match, TRBD1 (6 bases). The V gene lost 1 base and the J gene lost 4 bases, with 14 bases spanning the gap. Germline V gene data show CDR1 as LNHNV and CDR2 as YYDKDF (reference sequence). The length of the CDR3 is 15 residues. Written as DNA, the CDR3 is TGTGCCACCAGCAGAGGGGGGCCCGGACAATACGAGCAGTACTTC. The encoded protein is CATSRGGPGQYEQYF.

The chain recombines TRBV30 with TRBJ2-6, with no clear D. Germline assignment: CDR1 GTSNPN and CDR2 SVGIG (reference sequence). This CDR3 has 12 residues. V lost 5 bases to trimming and J lost 1 base, with 3 bases between them. CDR3: CAWSSGANVLTF. The DNA for the CDR3 is TGTGCCTGGTCTTCTGGGGCCAACGTCCTGACTTTC.

This clone is a singleton in its sample. The rearrangement links TRBV6-5 to TRBJ1-1; a possible D gene is TRBD1 (5 bases). This CDR3 region has 14 residues. Germline V gene sequence: CDR1 MNHEY, CDR2 SVGAGI. V lost 2 bases, J lost 1 base, and 8 bases lay in between. CDR3 coding DNA: TGTGCCAGCAGTTACCGCGGACAGAACACTGAAGCTTTCTTT. Its translation is CASSYRGQNTEAFF.

The rearrangement joins TRBV15 to TRBJ1-2; D is unresolved. Germline V gives CDR1 LNHNV, CDR2 YYDKDF (reference sequence). The CDR3 is 15 amino acids. Trimming shortened V by 1 base and J by 8 bases, and 17 bases separated the two germline ends. Here the CDR3 DNA reads TGTGCCACCAGCAGAGGAGGACCGTCAGCGGAGGGCTACACCTTC. It encodes CATSRGGPSAEGYTF.

This clone has just one count. V and J are TRBV19 and TRBJ2-1; 12 positions agree with TRBD2. Losses at the gene ends were 4 bases for V and 0 bases for J; bases not matched to a gene: 10. The germline CDR1 and CDR2 sequences are LNHDA and SQIVND (reference sequence). This CDR3 is 19 amino acids long. This CDR3 is CASSRITSGGPSSYNEQFF. DNA of the CDR3: TGTGCCAGTAGTAGGATTACTAGCGGGGGGCCGAGCTCCTACAATGAGCAGTTCTTC.

This clone turned up a few times. The J gene is TRBJ2-1, the V gene TRBV1; TRBD2 was called by the table and not checked on the DNA. TRBV1 counts as a pseudogene. The CDR3 totals 14 residues. In DNA, the CDR3 is TGCACCAGCAGGTCCTGTCACTCCCCACATGAGCAGTTCTTC. Amino acid sequence: CTSRSCHSPHEQFF.

The chain has TRBV6-5 and TRBJ2-2; the match to TRBD1 covers 7 bases. The CDR3 is 15 amino acids. With V trimmed by 6 bases and J by 6 bases, 10 bases remained unmatched. Germline V gene lookup returns CDR1 MNHEY and CDR2 SVGAGI. The CDR3 sequence is CASRRPTGAAGELFF. In nucleotides, the CDR3 is TGTGCCAGCAGGCGCCCCACAGGGGCGGCCGGGGAGCTGTTTTTT.

V and J are TRBV18 and TRBJ2-7, with 10 bases identical to TRBD1. V dropped 6 bases and J dropped 2; count of bases not matched to a gene: 7. The germline V gene encodes CDR1 KGHSH and CDR2 LQKENI. The CDR3 is made up of 15 amino acids. This CDR3 reads CASSLTGQGAYEQYF. Written as DNA, the CDR3 is TGTGCCAGCTCCCTTACCGGACAGGGGGCCTACGAGCAGTACTTC.

The chain has TRBV28 and TRBJ2-7, with 11 bases lining up with TRBD1. V lost 7 bases to trimming and J lost 2 bases; unmatched junction nucleotides: 4. The V gene's germline CDR1 is MDHEN and CDR2 SYDVKM. This CDR3 contains 14 residues. CDR3 in amino acids: CASTGTGGPYEQYF. CDR3 bases: TGTGCCAGCACCGGGACAGGGGGTCCCTACGAGCAGTACTTC.

Only one count was recorded for this clone. This chain connects TRBV27 to TRBJ2-2; D is perhaps TRBD1 (6 bases). CDR1 and CDR2 from the germline V gene are MNHEY and SMNVEV (reference sequence). Trimming took off 4 bases at V and 4 bases at J, with 10 bases between the two ends. This CDR3 has 14 residues. CDR3 region: CASSSYRATGELFF. CDR3 in DNA: TGTGCCAGCAGTTCCTACAGGGCCACCGGGGAGCTGTTTTTT.

V gene TRBV4-1 combines with J gene TRBJ1-5, with D possibly being TRBD1 (5 bases). This CDR3 comprises 17 residues. CDR1 is MGHRA and CDR2 is YSYEKL in the germline V gene. V was trimmed by 3 bases and J by 6 bases, leaving 21 bases between them. CDR3 in DNA: TGCGCCAGCAGCCACCAACACGACAGATCAGGGCCTCAGCCCCAGCATTTT. The encoded protein is CASSHQHDRSGPQPQHF.

The genes are TRBV9 and TRBJ1-1; D is unresolved. Germline V gene sequence: CDR1 SGDLS, CDR2 YYNGEE. The CDR3 spans 15 residues. The V end lost 0 bases, the J end lost 5 bases, and 14 bases lay between the germline ends. DNA for the CDR3: TGTGCCAGCAGCGTAGATGGGCACCCCCAGACTGAAGCTTTCTTT. Translation gives CASSVDGHPQTEAFF.

The chain links TRBV30 to TRBJ1-2, with a possible D match to TRBD1 (6 bases). Trimming removed 1 base at V and 4 bases at J, with 13 bases between. CDR3 size: 14 residues. Germline values: CDR1 GTSNPN, CDR2 SVGIG (reference sequence). The CDR3 coding sequence is TGTGCCTGGAGTGCAGGGGCGTGGATCTATGGCTACACCTTC. This sequence encodes CAWSAGAWIYGYTF.

The V and J genes are TRBV11-2 and TRBJ2-1; D is undetermined. V lost 6 bases to trimming and J lost 5 bases, with 17 bases between them. The CDR3 loop spans 15 amino acids. The germline gives CDR1 SGHAT, CDR2 FQNNGV. DNA of the CDR3: TGTGCCAGCAGGTTCCGCCGGTCCACGAACAATGAGCAGTTCTTC. As protein: CASRFRRSTNNEQFF.